These T cell receptor beta chains were read from a single sample in a study of human T cells and chemical hapten exposure. TCRdb ran MiXCR on the RACE reads and lists one entry per CDR3 protein. This table has just over 350,000 distinct CDR3 sequences, about 6.9% appearing once. The sample consisted of whole blood, taken in connection with sensitization to the hapten diphenylcyclopropenone (DPC). The source is a woman between 18 and 30 years old with alopecia areata. Some clones in this sample may be carry-over from other donors' samples. CDR3s include the opening cysteine and the closing phenylalanine or tryptophan. The D gene is left open where the match is weak. Clone sizes are given selectively: once, few, many, or a class where the clone is expanded.

>many|TRBJ1-6|TRBV12-5|-
TGTGCTAGTGGTTTAGCCGGGATCTCCTATAATTCACCCCTCCACTTT
CASGLAGISYNSPLHF
>few|TRBJ1-2|TRBV2|-
TGTGCCAGCAGTGGAGGCTCAGGGGCAGCTAACTATGGCTACACCTTC
CASSGGSGAANYGYTF
>-|TRBJ2-2|TRBV13|TRBD2
TGTGCCAGCAGCTCCCGGACTAGCGGGGGGCCCACCGGGGAGCTGTTTTTT
CASSSRTSGGPTGELFF
>few|TRBJ1-1|TRBV18|-
TGTGCCAGCTCACCAAAGCAGAGCACTGAAGCTTTCTTT
CASSPKQSTEAFF
>many|TRBJ1-1|TRBV28|TRBD1
TGTGCCAGCAGTCCCGCACAGGGGGCGAGCACTGAAGCTTTCTTT
CASSPAQGASTEAFF
>-|TRBJ2-2|TRBV6-5|TRBD1
TGTGCCAGCTCGACAGGGGGGAGATCTCCCGGGGAGCTGTTTTTT
CASSTGGRSPGELFF
>many|TRBJ1-1|TRBV12-3/TRBV12-4|TRBD1
TGTGCCAGCAGTTTCCTCGAGGGGGCCGCTGAAGCTTTCTTT
CASSFLEGAAEAFF
>few|TRBJ2-7|TRBV4-3|TRBD2
TGCGCCAGCAGCCAAGTCCAGTCAGGACTAGTTCTCTCCTACGAGCAGTACTTC
CASSQVQSGLVLSYEQYF
>-|TRBJ1-1|TRBV2|-
TGTGCCAGCAGTGTTACAGGGTTTGGCGCTGAAGCTTTCTTT
CASSVTGFGAEAFF
>many|TRBJ2-5|TRBV5-1|TRBD1
TGCGCCAGCAGCTTGATGGGACAGGGAATGGAGACCCAGTACTTC
CASSLMGQGMETQYF
>few|TRBJ1-4|TRBV18|-
TGTGCCAGCTCACCACGGGGGGCAAGGACTAATGAAAAACTGTTTTTT
CASSPRGARTNEKLFF
>few|TRBJ1-4|TRBV4-2|-
TGTGCCAGCAGCCAACCTGGACAGATTAATGAAAAACTGTTTTTT
CASSQPGQINEKLFF
>many|TRBJ2-5|TRBV18|-
TGTGCCAGCTCACCAGGCCGTAGGCAAGAGACCCAGTACTTC
CASSPGRRQETQYF
>few|TRBJ2-2|TRBV12-3/TRBV12-4|-
TGTGCCAGCACTCCGGACTACCTGAACACCGGGGAGCTGTTTTTT
CASTPDYLNTGELFF
>few|TRBJ2-2|TRBV7-2|TRBD2
TGTGCCAGCAGCTTGGGACTAGCGGGGGTTACCGGGGAGCTGTTTTTT
CASSLGLAGVTGELFF
>-|TRBJ2-3|TRBV27|-
TGTGCCAGCAGTTATTCAGGGGCTGGGACAGATACGCAGTATTTT
CASSYSGAGTDTQYF
>-|TRBJ2-7|TRBV7-9|TRBD1
TGTGCCAGCAGCTCCACAGGGGACCTCTACGAGCAGTACTTC
CASSSTGDLYEQYF
>many|TRBJ1-6|TRBV20-1|-
TGCAGTGCCGGGGACGGACTAAATTCACCCCTCCACTTT
CSAGDGLNSPLHF
>-|TRBJ1-6|TRBV27|-
TGTGCCAGCAGCCGACAGGTACAAGATAATTCACCCCTCCACTTT
CASSRQVQDNSPLHF
>few|TRBJ2-4|TRBV28|-
TGTGCCAGCAGTTTATCTGGGGGCCCAAACATTCAGTACTTC
CASSLSGGPNIQYF
>many|TRBJ1-1|TRBV7-9|-
TGTGCCAGCAGTTATACAGAGGTGAACACTGAAGCTTTCTTT
CASSYTEVNTEAFF